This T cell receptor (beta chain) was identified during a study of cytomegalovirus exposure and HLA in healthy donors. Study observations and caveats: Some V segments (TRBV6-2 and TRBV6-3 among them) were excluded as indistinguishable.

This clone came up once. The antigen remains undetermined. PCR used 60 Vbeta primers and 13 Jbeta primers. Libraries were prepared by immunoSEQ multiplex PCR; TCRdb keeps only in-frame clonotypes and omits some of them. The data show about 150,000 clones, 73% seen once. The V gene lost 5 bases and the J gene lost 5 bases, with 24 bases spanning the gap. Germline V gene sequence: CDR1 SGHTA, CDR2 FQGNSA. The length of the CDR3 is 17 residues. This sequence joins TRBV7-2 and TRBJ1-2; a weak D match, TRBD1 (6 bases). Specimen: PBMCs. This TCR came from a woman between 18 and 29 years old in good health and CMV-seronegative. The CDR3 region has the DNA TGTGCCAGCAGCGCACAGGGAATCTTAAGGGCAAGTTATGGCTACACCTTC. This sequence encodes CASSAQGILRASYGYTF.